Below, 31 T cell receptor beta chains from the same sample are listed, as sequenced in a study of blood T cell repertoires in COVID-19. Data came from immunoSEQ multiplex PCR; TCRdb stores just in-frame clones and leaves some out. Of roughly 200,000 clones in the sample, 83% were seen once. The specimen was peripheral blood. These receptors were collected from a woman aged 25 to 39 with COVID-19, enrolled during active disease.

V is TRBV6-2 or TRBV6-3 and J is TRBJ2-2; TRBD2 aligns across 10 bases. CDR3 size: 17 residues. CDR1 and CDR2 (germline): MNHEY, SVGEGT. V was pared by 5 bases and J by 5 bases, with 11 bases of the junction left unmatched. The DNA of the CDR3 is TGTGCCAGCAGTCCCCAGGGAGCGGGGGGGCGAACCGGGGAGCTGTTTTTT. Translating gives CASSPQGAGGRTGELFF.

This rearrangement joins TRBV19 to TRBJ2-7; 8 nucleotides agree with TRBD1. Germline CDR1 and CDR2: LNHDA and SQIVND (reference sequence). The CDR3 runs to 16 residues. J was trimmed by 1 base and V by 5 bases; bases with no gene match: 10. The CDR3 loop reads CASSPFPGGQSYEQYF. CDR3 DNA sequence: TGTGCCAGTAGTCCTTTTCCAGGGGGCCAGTCCTACGAGCAGTACTTC.

The CDR3 protein is CASTLEVGQGGYGYTF. Here the CDR3 DNA reads TGTGCCAGCACCCTCGAGGTGGGGCAGGGAGGCTATGGCTACACCTTC. The V call is TRBV5-8, the J call TRBJ1-2, with a possible D match to TRBD1 (5 bases). Germline V gives CDR1 SGHTS, CDR2 YDEGEE. This CDR3 region has 16 residues. The V and J ends lost 6 bases and 4 bases respectively, with 22 bases between them.

V gene TRBV5-1 combines with J gene TRBJ2-7, with D hard to call. The V gene's germline CDR1 is SGHRS and CDR2 YFSETQ. The CDR3 is 14 amino acids. V lost 0 bases and J 5 bases, leaving 12 bases between the germline ends. CDR3 region: CASSLEYAADEQYF. CDR3 coding DNA: TGCGCCAGCAGCTTGGAGTATGCGGCGGACGAGCAGTACTTC.

This clone was seen a single time. The rearrangement links TRBV11-3 to TRBJ1-4, with no clear D. Germline V lookup: CDR1 SGHNT, CDR2 YENEEA. Trimming stripped 7 bases from V and 0 bases from J, with 12 bases between. This CDR3 region has 15 residues. DNA for the CDR3: TGTGCCAGCACCCCTACCCTATCAACTAATGAAAAACTGTTTTTT. It encodes CASTPTLSTNEKLFF.

The chain is built from TRBV24-1 and TRBJ1-5, with a tentative D call TRBD1 (6 bases). The CDR3 has 17 residues. Germline CDR1 KGHDR, CDR2 SFDVKD. The V end was cut by 11 bases, the J end by 2 bases, with 24 bases between. CDR3 bases: TGTGCCAAACAGGGTCCCCCCCCTCATATTGGCAATCAGCCCCAGCATTTT. This gives the protein CAKQGPPPHIGNQPQHF.

The chain recombines TRBV19 with TRBJ2-7, with D possibly being TRBD1 (6 bases). Germline V CDR1 and CDR2: LNHDA, SQIVND (reference sequence). Trimming cost V 7 bases and J 0 bases, with 13 bases left between them. The CDR3 extends over 14 amino acids. The CDR3 here is CASTGQTGSYEQYF. In DNA form, the CDR3 reads TGTGCCAGTACCGGCCAGACAGGCTCCTACGAGCAGTACTTC.

V gene TRBV9 combines with J gene TRBJ1-2; D is perhaps TRBD1 (6 bases). V shed 7 bases and J shed 8 bases, with 9 bases lying between them. Germline V gene lookup returns CDR1 SGDLS and CDR2 YYNGEE. This CDR3 comprises 10 residues. DNA for the CDR3: TGTGCCAGCGGAGACAGGGGCTACACCTTC. Protein sequence: CASGDRGYTF. Looking up the rest from reference TRBV9 and TRBJ1-2 gives the full variable domain: DSGVTQTPKHLITATGQRVTLRCSPRSGDLSVYWYQQSLDQGLQFLIQYYNGEERAKGNILERFSAQQFPDLHSELNLSSLELGDSALYFCASGDRGYTFGSGTRLTVV.

The chain is built from TRBV13 and TRBJ2-5; 10 bases map to TRBD1. V lost 5 bases, J lost 6 bases, and 12 bases stayed unmatched. The CDR3 runs 16 residues. Germline V CDR1 and CDR2: PRHDT, FYEKMQ (reference sequence). CDR3 in amino acids: CASSRRRDRGVKTQYF. The CDR3 region has the DNA TGTGCCAGCAGCCGCCGACGGGACAGGGGAGTGAAGACCCAGTACTTC.

The chain uses TRBV5-6 and TRBJ2-7; 10 bases fit TRBD1. CDR1 SGHDT and CDR2 YYEEEE come from the germline V gene. This CDR3 is 14 amino acids long. Germline trimming cut 2 bases from V and 7 bases from J; bases unmatched to any gene: 6. This chain's CDR3 is CASSLRQGAREQYF. The CDR3 DNA follows: TGTGCCAGCAGCTTAAGACAGGGGGCGAGGGAGCAGTACTTC. Full variable domain (rest looked up from reference TRBV5-6 and TRBJ2-7): DAGVTQSPTHLIKTRGQQVTLRCSPKSGHDTVSWYQQALGQGPQFIFQYYEEEERQRGNFPDRFSGHQFPNYSSELNVNALLLGDSALYLCASSLRQGAREQYFGPGTRLTVT.

This chain connects TRBV7-2 to TRBJ1-1, with 8 bases matching TRBD1. There are 14 residues in the CDR3. Looked up from germline, CDR1 is SGHTA and CDR2 is FQGNSA. The V gene end was trimmed by 5 bases and the J gene end by 5 bases; junction bases not matched to a gene: 7. This CDR3 reads CASSPRTGQTEAFF. Written as DNA, the CDR3 is TGTGCCAGCAGCCCCCGGACAGGGCAGACTGAAGCTTTCTTT.

This clone was detected only a few times. This rearrangement joins TRBV9 to TRBJ2-5, with D tentatively TRBD1 (5 bases). Germline values: CDR1 SGDLS, CDR2 YYNGEE. The CDR3 sequence is 13 residues long. Trimming pared 1 base from V and 4 bases from J, leaving 8 bases between. CDR3 amino acids: CASSVSQGETQYF. CDR3 in DNA: TGTGCCAGCAGCGTATCCCAGGGAGAGACCCAGTACTTC.

V is TRBV5-1 and J is TRBJ2-2, with 9 bases that match TRBD1. The germline V gene encodes CDR1 SGHRS and CDR2 YFSETQ. This CDR3 has 13 residues. Trimming removed 7 bases from V and 7 bases from J; junction bases left unmatched: 5. The CDR3 coding sequence is TGCGCCAGCCGACAGGGGGGAAACGGGGAGCTGTTTTTT. Translated, it gives CASRQGGNGELFF.

This clone was counted between two and nine times. J is TRBJ1-1 and V is TRBV4-3; 8 nucleotides line up with TRBD1. Germline lookup yields CDR1 LGHNA and CDR2 YSLEER. This CDR3 spans 14 amino acids. J lost 8 bases, V lost 4 bases, and 9 bases had no gene match. This CDR3 reads CASSLRSTGAEAFF. DNA for the CDR3: TGCGCCAGCAGCCTCCGCTCGACAGGGGCGGAAGCTTTCTTT.

V usage is TRBV7-2 and J usage is TRBJ2-5; D is ambiguous. In germline, CDR1 is SGHTA, CDR2 FQGNSA. The length of the CDR3 is 13 residues. The V end was cut by 2 bases, the J end by 2 bases, with 6 bases between. CDR3 region: CASSLLLQETQYF. In DNA form, the CDR3 reads TGTGCCAGCAGCTTACTCCTTCAAGAGACCCAGTACTTC.

This clone appeared a few times. The chain is built from TRBV4-3 and TRBJ1-2, with a weak D call TRBD1 (6 bases). V was clipped by 0 bases and J by 3 bases, with 14 bases between them. Germline values: CDR1 LGHNA, CDR2 YSLEER. This CDR3 region has 16 residues. The CDR3 loop reads CASSQDLGGQYYGYTF. The CDR3 bases are TGCGCCAGCAGCCAAGATTTGGGGGGGCAGTACTATGGCTACACCTTC.

CDR3: CASSVDSAGGTEAFF. CDR3 sequence (DNA): TGTGCCAGCAGCGTAGATTCGGCCGGCGGCACTGAAGCTTTCTTT. V and J are TRBV9 and TRBJ1-1; D is uncertain. V was shortened by 0 bases and J by 4 bases, with 13 bases between the two germline ends. Germline-derived CDR1 and CDR2 are SGDLS and YYNGEE. The CDR3 has 15 residues.

This chain connects TRBV25-1 to TRBJ1-2; 11 bases are shared with TRBD1. From germline, CDR1 is MGHDK and CDR2 SYGVNS. The V and J ends lost 6 bases and 4 bases, in that order; junction bases with no gene match: 4. The CDR3 is 14 residues long. The CDR3 is CASSRGQGGYGYTF. CDR3 sequence (DNA): TGTGCCAGCAGCAGGGGACAGGGGGGCTATGGCTACACCTTC.

Only one count was recorded for this clone. The genes are TRBV7-9 and TRBJ2-3; maybe TRBD2 (6 bases). The CDR3 consists of 14 residues. The V and J ends lost 5 bases and 0 bases respectively, with 9 bases between them. The V gene's germline CDR1 is SEHNR and CDR2 FQNEAQ (reference sequence). CDR3 region: CASSPGTSTDTQYF. The CDR3 DNA sequence: TGTGCCAGCAGCCCCGGGACTAGCACAGATACGCAGTATTTT.

The count of this clone is one. This sequence joins TRBV29-1 and TRBJ2-7; TRBD2 matches 9 bases. This CDR3 has 14 amino acids. CDR1 is SQVTM and CDR2 is ANQGSEA in the germline V gene. The V segment lost 5 bases and the J segment 2 bases; nucleotides outside the gene matches: 7. CDR3 bases: TGCAGCGTTTACCTAGCGGGAAGCACCTACGAGCAGTACTTC. It yields the protein CSVYLAGSTYEQYF.

This sequence joins TRBV19 and TRBJ1-3, with TRBD1 matching 8 bases. The CDR3 spans 16 residues. Germline CDR1 reads LNHDA; CDR2 reads SQIVND (reference sequence). J lost 0 bases, V lost 5 bases, and 6 bases had no gene match. The CDR3 spells CASSFRDRSSGNTIYF. The CDR3 coding sequence is TGTGCCAGTAGTTTCCGGGACAGGAGCTCTGGAAACACCATATATTTT.

The chain is built from TRBV18 and TRBJ1-6; TRBD1 matches 9 bases. Germline V CDR1 and CDR2: KGHSH, LQKENI. The CDR3 covers 15 residues. Trimming removed 0 bases from V and 9 bases from J; junction bases left unmatched: 3. The DNA of the CDR3 is TGTGCCAGCTCACCACCCGGACAGGGGATTTCACCCCTCCACTTT. Protein: CASSPPGQGISPLHF.

V gene TRBV9 combines with J gene TRBJ1-1; D call uncertain. V shed 0 bases and J shed 5 bases, with 20 bases lying between them. There are 17 residues in the CDR3. Germline loops: CDR1 SGDLS, CDR2 YYNGEE. In nucleotides, the CDR3 is TGTGCCAGCAGCGTAGGTGACGGGCGGGGAGGGCGAACTGAAGCTTTCTTT. This gives the protein CASSVGDGRGGRTEAFF.

This chain links TRBV30 with TRBJ2-7; TRBD1 matches at 10 bases. V lost 2 bases to trimming and J lost 10 bases; unmatched junction nucleotides: 5. The CDR3 sequence is 12 residues long. The germline V gene encodes CDR1 GTSNPN and CDR2 SVGIG (reference sequence). CDR3 sequence: CAWSTGTGEQYF. CDR3 nucleotides: TGTGCCTGGAGTACCGGGACAGGGGAACAGTACTTC.

The chain uses TRBV9 and TRBJ2-7; 9 bases align to TRBD2. CDR1 is SGDLS and CDR2 is YYNGEE in the germline V gene. With V trimmed by 0 bases and J by 0 bases, 7 bases remained unmatched. The CDR3 totals 17 residues. Here the CDR3 DNA reads TGTGCCAGCAGCGTAGATTTTAGCGGGGGCTTCTCCTACGAGCAGTACTTC. It translates to CASSVDFSGGFSYEQYF. Filled out from reference TRBV9 and TRBJ2-7, the complete variable domain reads DSGVTQTPKHLITATGQRVTLRCSPRSGDLSVYWYQQSLDQGLQFLIQYYNGEERAKGNILERFSAQQFPDLHSELNLSSLELGDSALYFCASSVDFSGGFSYEQYFGPGTRLTVT.

The chain has TRBV6-5 and TRBJ2-7; 12 bases align to TRBD2. The junction had 4 bases not matched to a gene; V was cut back by 4 bases and J by 3 bases. The germline V gene encodes CDR1 MNHEY and CDR2 SVGAGI. The CDR3 consists of 15 residues. The CDR3 nucleotides read TGTGCCAGCAGTTCCGGGACTAGCGGGCTCTACGAGCAGTACTTC. It yields the protein CASSSGTSGLYEQYF.

This clone was detected only once. The CDR3 sequence: CASSPDRNSYEQYF. The CDR3 region has the DNA TGTGCCAGCTCTCCGGACAGGAACTCCTACGAGCAGTACTTC. The V and J genes are TRBV18 and TRBJ2-7, with 7 bases matching TRBD1. The junction had 5 bases not matched to a gene; V was cut back by 6 bases and J by 0 bases. There are 14 residues in the CDR3. Germline V gene data show CDR1 as KGHSH and CDR2 as LQKENI.

This clone was seen a single time. The chain couples TRBV10-1 to TRBJ1-2; 9 bases map to TRBD1. This CDR3 spans 15 amino acids. The J segment lost 0 bases and the V segment lost 6 bases, leaving 5 bases of the junction unmatched. Germline V gives CDR1 WNHNN, CDR2 SYGVQD (reference sequence). CDR3 sequence: CASRKTGGPNYGYTF. CDR3 DNA: TGCGCCAGCAGAAAGACAGGGGGGCCTAACTATGGCTACACCTTC.

J is TRBJ2-5 and V is TRBV7-9; 9 bases line up with TRBD1. CDR1 and CDR2 (germline): SEHNR, FQNEAQ (reference sequence). The junction had 8 bases not matched to a gene; V was cut back by 4 bases and J by 5 bases. This CDR3 has 15 amino acids. The CDR3 DNA follows: TGTGCCAGCAGCTCCGGGACAGGGAATAGGGAGACCCAGTACTTC. Encoded protein: CASSSGTGNRETQYF.

The chain links TRBV19 to TRBJ1-2, with D uncertain. Trimming left V 11 bases short and J 4 bases short, with 11 bases between. CDR3 length: 11 amino acids. CDR1 is LNHDA and CDR2 is SQIVND in the germline V gene (reference sequence). The CDR3 spells CACGRPYGYTF. The CDR3 DNA reads TGTGCCTGCGGGCGGCCCTATGGCTACACCTTC.

V gene TRBV7-9 combines with J gene TRBJ2-5; D is unresolved. The CDR3 consists of 14 residues. Germline values: CDR1 SEHNR, CDR2 FQNEAQ (reference sequence). Between the trimmed V and J ends, which lost 2 bases and 3 bases, there was a span of 10 bases. In nucleotides, the CDR3 is TGTGCCAGCAGCTTACCGCCAGACAAAGAGACCCAGTACTTC. This sequence encodes CASSLPPDKETQYF.